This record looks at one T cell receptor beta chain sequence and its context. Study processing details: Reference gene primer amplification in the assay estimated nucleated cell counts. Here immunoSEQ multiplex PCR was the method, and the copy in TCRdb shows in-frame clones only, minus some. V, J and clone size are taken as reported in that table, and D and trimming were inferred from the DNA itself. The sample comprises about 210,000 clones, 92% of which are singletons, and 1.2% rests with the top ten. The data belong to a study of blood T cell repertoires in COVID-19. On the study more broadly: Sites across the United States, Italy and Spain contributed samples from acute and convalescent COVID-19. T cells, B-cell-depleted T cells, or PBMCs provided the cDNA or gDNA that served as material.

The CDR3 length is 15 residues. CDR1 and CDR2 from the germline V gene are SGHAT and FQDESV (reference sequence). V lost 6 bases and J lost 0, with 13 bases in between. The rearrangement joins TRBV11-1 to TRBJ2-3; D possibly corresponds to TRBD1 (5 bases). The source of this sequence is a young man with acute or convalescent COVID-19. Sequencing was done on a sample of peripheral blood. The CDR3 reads CASSLTVLSTDTQYF. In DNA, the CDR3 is TGTGCCAGCAGTTTGACAGTACTAAGCACAGATACGCAGTATTTT.